Given below is one TCR beta chain in context. In germline, CDR1 is SGDLS, CDR2 YYNGEE. The CDR3 spans 14 residues. The V gene end was trimmed by 4 bases and the J gene end by 4 bases; junction bases not matched to a gene: 5. The sample belongs to a study of cytotoxic CD8 clonotypes in ibrutinib-treated CLL. Study-wide context: The cohort had around 10 relapsed/refractory and over 14 treatment-naive patients, about 18 IGHV unmutated.

TCRdb's copy holds only in-frame clones and misses some; the assay was immunoSEQ multiplex PCR. Counted here are about 9,200 clones, around 63% occurring once; the ten biggest clones make up around a sixth. Cryopreserved PBMCs provided approximately 1.9 micrograms of genomic DNA for the TCR beta libraries. This receptor was obtained from a human donor with chronic lymphocytic leukemia. The chain links TRBV9 to TRBJ2-1; TRBD1 agrees at 7 bases. The sample here was PBMCs, taken before ibrutinib treatment. CDR3 coding DNA: TGTGCCAGCAGCCCCCAGGACAGGTACAATGAGCAGTTCTTC. Protein sequence: CASSPQDRYNEQFF.